The 20 T cell receptor beta chains in this list originate from one sample, sequenced in a study of shared clonotypes between healthy human individuals. The assay was immunoSEQ multiplex PCR, and TCRdb's table has in-frame clones only and misses some. Among about half a million clones listed, around 79% were seen once. The material sequenced was PBMCs. The source is a woman aged 40-49 years in good health. Some clones in this sample may be carry-over from other donors' samples.

The CDR3 bases are TGTGCCAGCAGCTTAGTAGGACTCGAAAGGGGGTTTAACTATGGCTACACCTTC. The encoded protein is CASSLVGLERGFNYGYTF. The chain links TRBV7-8 to TRBJ1-2; tentative D call: TRBD1 (6 bases). Germline V CDR1 and CDR2: SGHVS, FQNEAQ. V was pared by 1 base and J by 1 base, with 19 bases between. This CDR3 region has 18 residues.

This chain uses TRBV18 with TRBJ2-5; tentatively, D is TRBD1 (6 bases). The V end was cut by 0 bases, the J end by 2 bases, with 10 bases between. The CDR3 runs 15 residues. Looked up from germline, CDR1 is KGHSH and CDR2 is LQKENI. The CDR3 nucleotides are TGTGCCAGCTCACCACCGAGGACAGAGCAAGAGACCCAGTACTTC. Translated, it gives CASSPPRTEQETQYF.

The chain is built from TRBV11-1 and TRBJ2-1, with D unclear. The CDR3 loop spans 14 amino acids. Per the germline V gene, CDR1 is SGHAT and CDR2 is FQDESV (reference sequence). The V gene lost 5 bases and the J gene lost 0 bases, with 8 bases spanning the gap. The chain's CDR3 is CASSPWSSYNEQFF. For the CDR3, the DNA is TGTGCCAGCAGCCCTTGGAGCTCCTACAATGAGCAGTTCTTC.

This clone was seen a handful of times. This rearrangement joins TRBV28 to TRBJ2-7, with TRBD2 identical over 10 bases. V was pared by 7 bases and J by 2 bases, with 8 bases of the junction left unmatched. The CDR3 length is 15 residues. Per the germline V gene, CDR1 is MDHEN and CDR2 is SYDVKM. The CDR3 region is CASKPRTSGTYEQYF. In nucleotides, the CDR3 is TGTGCCAGCAAACCGAGGACTAGCGGAACCTACGAGCAGTACTTC.

The J gene is TRBJ2-6, the V gene TRBV9; D uncertain. The CDR3 is made up of 15 amino acids. Germline assignment: CDR1 SGDLS and CDR2 YYNGEE. V was shortened by 4 bases and J by 0 bases, with 8 bases between the two germline ends. CDR3: CASSWADSGANVLTF. The CDR3 DNA is TGTGCCAGCAGCTGGGCCGACTCTGGGGCCAACGTCCTGACTTTC.

The genes are TRBV27 and TRBJ2-3; TRBD2 agrees at 13 bases. This CDR3 has 17 residues. CDR1 is MNHEY and CDR2 is SMNVEV in the germline V gene (reference sequence). J gave up 1 base and V 4 bases, and 5 bases lay outside the gene matches. CDR3 nucleotide sequence: TGTGCCAGCAGTTCGGGACTAGCGGGATTGGGCACAGATACGCAGTATTTT. Its protein product is CASSSGLAGLGTDTQYF.

V and J are TRBV7-8 and TRBJ2-1, with D possibly TRBD2 on 6 matching bases. Germline V CDR1 and CDR2: SGHVS, FQNEAQ. This CDR3 region has 16 residues. The V and J ends lost 4 bases and 4 bases respectively, with 17 bases between them. CDR3 in amino acids: CASSSRDSKTYNEQFF. The CDR3 bases are TGTGCCAGCAGCTCCCGGGACTCGAAGACTTACAATGAGCAGTTCTTC. Combining the CDR3 with reference TRBV7-8 and TRBJ2-1 gives the whole variable domain GAGVSQSPRYKVAKRGQDVALRCDPISGHVSLFWYQQALGQGPEFLTYFQNEAQLDKSGLPSDRFFAERPEGSVSTLKIQRTQQEDSAVYLCASSSRDSKTYNEQFFGPGTRLTVL.

Of note for this clone: A far larger clone is a single base away, which makes a read error likely. V and J are TRBV7-2 and TRBJ1-1; no definite D call. The length of the CDR3 is 14 residues. Germline CDR1 SGHTA, CDR2 FQGNSA. V lost 1 base and J lost 0, with 6 bases in between. The CDR3 region is CASSLGTVNTEAFF. CDR3 in DNA: TGTGCCAGCAGCTTAGGGACGGTGAACACTGAAGCTTTCTTT.

The rearrangement joins TRBV4-2 to TRBJ2-1, with a tentative D call TRBD2 (6 bases). V was pared by 0 bases and J by 3 bases, with 12 bases between. Germline values: CDR1 LGHNA, CDR2 YNFKEQ. The CDR3 spans 16 residues. For the CDR3, the DNA is TGTGCCAGCAGCCAAGATCCCGGACTAATCTACAATGAGCAGTTCTTC. As protein: CASSQDPGLIYNEQFF.

The chain employs TRBV19 and TRBJ1-1; D is uncertain. CDR1 is LNHDA, CDR2 SQIVND, per germline (reference sequence). The ends were cut back, 0 bases at V and 1 base at J, with 9 bases in the middle. The CDR3 extends over 15 amino acids. CDR3 protein: CASSIESTQNTEAFF. The CDR3 DNA reads as TGTGCCAGTAGTATAGAGTCAACGCAGAACACTGAAGCTTTCTTT.

Remarks on this clone: This sample also contains other DNA sequences that code for the same CDR3. The chain carries TRBV27 and TRBJ1-5; no definite D call. This CDR3 contains 12 residues. Germline loops: CDR1 MNHEY, CDR2 SMNVEV (reference sequence). Trimming stripped 5 bases from V and 4 bases from J, with 6 bases between. CDR3 sequence reads: CASSPLNQPQHF. The CDR3 region has the DNA TGTGCCAGCAGTCCCTTGAATCAGCCCCAGCATTTT.

The chain recombines TRBV10-3 with TRBJ2-7; 11 bases fit TRBD1. With V trimmed by 9 bases and J by 1 base, 8 bases remained unmatched. The V gene's germline CDR1 is ENHRY and CDR2 SYGVKD. The CDR3 loop spans 15 amino acids. The CDR3 is CAIQKDRGPSYEQYF. DNA for the CDR3: TGTGCCATTCAAAAGGACAGGGGGCCATCCTACGAGCAGTACTTC.

The rearrangement links TRBV6-1 to TRBJ1-5, with 8 nucleotides matching TRBD1. The CDR3 sequence is 14 residues long. CDR1 MNHNS and CDR2 SASEGT come from the germline V gene. V trimming: 9 bases; J trimming: 6 bases; junction bases outside the gene matches: 10. The CDR3 sequence: CASLRQGLGQPQHF. The CDR3 DNA is TGTGCCAGTCTCAGACAGGGGCTCGGTCAGCCCCAGCATTTT.

This chain joins TRBV30 and TRBJ2-5; D is ambiguous. The CDR3 contains 12 residues. Germline V gene lookup returns CDR1 GTSNPN and CDR2 SVGIG (reference sequence). V lost 0 bases to trimming and J lost 11 bases, with 13 bases between them. The CDR3 nucleotides read TGTGCCTGGAGTGTAAATACACACTTGCAGTACTTC. It encodes CAWSVNTHLQYF.

V and J are TRBV30 and TRBJ1-1; D ambiguous. The CDR3 is made up of 11 amino acids. The germline gives CDR1 GTSNPN, CDR2 SVGIG (reference sequence). Trimming removed 3 bases at V and 11 bases at J, with 13 bases between. This chain's CDR3 is CAWSSGQGAFF. The DNA of the CDR3 is TGTGCCTGGAGCTCCGGCCAAGGGGCTTTCTTT.

Worth noting for this clone: It may be a read error: a sequence one base away is much more abundant. The chain joins TRBV11-2 to TRBJ2-7; no reliable D call. The CDR3 has 11 amino acids. The germline CDR1 and CDR2 sequences are SGHAT and FQNNGV. The V end lost 5 bases, the J end lost 1 base, and 3 bases lay between the germline ends. CDR3 sequence reads: CASSRSYEQYF. The DNA for the CDR3 is TGTGCCAGCAGCCGATCCTACGAGCAGTACTTC.

In DNA, the CDR3 is TGTGCCAGCAGCTTACGGGGGCTAGATACGCAGTATTTT. Its protein product is CASSLRGLDTQYF. The chain employs TRBV7-3 and TRBJ2-3; D assignment may be TRBD1 or TRBD2 (6 bases each). Germline V gene data show CDR1 as SGHTA and CDR2 as FQGTGA. The CDR3 contains 13 residues. Trimming left V 2 bases short and J 5 bases short, with 8 bases between.

This rearrangement joins TRBV5-1 to TRBJ2-7; 13 nucleotides align to TRBD2. The CDR3 spans 17 residues. Germline-derived CDR1 and CDR2 are SGHRS and YFSETQ. V trimming: 4 bases; J trimming: 4 bases; junction bases outside the gene matches: 11. The CDR3 DNA reads as TGCGCCAGCAGCCCAGCCAAGACTAGCGGGAGGACTTACGAGCAGTACTTC. Protein product: CASSPAKTSGRTYEQYF.

The chain employs TRBV5-4 and TRBJ2-7; 10 bases are shared with TRBD2. V lost 0 bases, J lost 5 bases, and 14 bases stayed unmatched. Germline lookup yields CDR1 SGHNT and CDR2 YYREEE (reference sequence). The CDR3 has 18 residues. The CDR3 region is CASSLGGSGRRAFHEQYF. The DNA of the CDR3 is TGTGCCAGCAGCTTGGGAGGTAGCGGGAGGAGGGCCTTTCACGAGCAGTACTTC.

CDR3 bases: TGTGCCAGCTCACCACCGACAGGGTCGAACATTCAGTACTTC. Protein sequence: CASSPPTGSNIQYF. The chain couples TRBV18 to TRBJ2-4, with 7 bases identical to TRBD1. V shed 0 bases, J shed 7 bases, and the junction held 3 bases outside the gene matches. Germline loops: CDR1 KGHSH, CDR2 LQKENI. The CDR3 covers 14 residues.